This entry is about one T cell receptor beta chain. Its antigen is not known. The data are from a study of cytomegalovirus exposure and HLA in healthy donors. About the research overall: Tens of millions of unique TCRs from HLA-typed donors were held in an early data release. Study-wide findings and caveats: The classifier reportedly diagnosed cytomegalovirus status with high specificity and sensitivity. In a later analysis, HLA-C alleles had the fewest associated TCRs, DRB1 alleles the most.

The primer mix had 60 Vbeta and 13 Jbeta primers. The protocol was immunoSEQ multiplex PCR, while the TCRdb copy is restricted to in-frame clones and leaves out a portion. The sample shows approximately 160,000 clones, roughly 75% of them seen only once. V lost 0 bases to trimming and J lost 4 bases, with 17 bases between them. The CDR3 loop spans 17 amino acids. Germline V gene sequence: CDR1 SGHTS, CDR2 YDEGEE. The rearrangement links TRBV5-8 to TRBJ1-5, with no clear D. This TCR was sampled from a woman aged 45 to 65 in good health and CMV-seropositive. Sequencing was done on a sample of PBMCs. The CDR3: CASSLGQWVLGNQPQHF. CDR3 nucleotide sequence: TGTGCCAGCAGCTTGGGGCAGTGGGTCCTCGGGAATCAGCCCCAGCATTTT.